This is a list of T cell receptor beta chains from one sample in a study of shared clonotypes between healthy human individuals. TCRdb keeps only in-frame clones here, not all; method: immunoSEQ multiplex PCR. Altogether 450,000 to 650,000 clones are present, about 80% being singletons, with the ten largest covering approximately 12%. The sample comprised PBMCs. These receptors came from a woman in her thirties or forties in good health. Some clones in this sample may be carry-over from other donors' samples. The CDR3 runs from the conserved cysteine through the conserved F or W. D genes are given only for firm matches. Some rows have no size entry. The others give once, few or many, or a class for an expanded clone.

len | j_gene | d_gene | abundance | v_gene | CDR3nt | CDR3aa
14 | TRBJ2-7 | . | . | TRBV28 | TGTGCCAGCAGCGGACCGCCAGGGTTCCACGAGCAGTACTTC | CASSGPPGFHEQYF
15 | TRBJ1-5 | TRBD1 | . | TRBV7-2 | TGTGCCAGCAGCTTACAGGGGGCCTCAAGTCAGCCCCAGCATTTT | CASSLQGASSQPQHF
13 | TRBJ2-1 | . | . | TRBV29-1 | TGCAGCGTTGTCCTAGAGCCTTACAATGAGCAGTTCTTC | CSVVLEPYNEQFF
13 | TRBJ2-1 | . | . | TRBV18 | TGTGCCAGCTCACTTGGGCCGTACAATGAGCAGTTCTTC | CASSLGPYNEQFF
14 | TRBJ1-4 | TRBD1 | . | TRBV28 | TGTGCCAGCAGGGGGACAGGGCTAAATGAAAAACTGTTTTTT | CASRGTGLNEKLFF
15 | TRBJ2-7 | TRBD2 | . | TRBV10-2 | TGCGCCAGCAGTGATGGACTAGCGGGAACCTACGAGCAGTACTTC | CASSDGLAGTYEQYF
11 | TRBJ2-3 | . | . | TRBV11-2 | TGTGCCAGCAGATCAACGCATACGCAGTATTTT | CASRSTHTQYF
15 | TRBJ1-1 | . | . | TRBV28 | TGTGCCAGCAGTCCCCCCCTTCGCATTAACACTGAAGCTTTCTTT | CASSPPLRINTEAFF
11 | TRBJ2-1 | TRBD2 | . | TRBV6-5 | TGTGCCAGCAGGGTAGCGGGAGAGCAGTTCTTC | CASRVAGEQFF
13 | TRBJ1-5 | . | few | TRBV2 | TGTGCCAGCGGGGGGCCCCCGACACAGCCCCAGCATTTT | CASGGPPTQPQHF
14 | TRBJ2-7 | . | . | TRBV2 | TGTGCCAGCACCCCGGGGGCGGGTACCTACGAGCAGTACTTC | CASTPGAGTYEQYF
14 | TRBJ1-3 | . | . | TRBV27 | TGTGCCAGCAGTTTAAGAGGGGCTGGAAACACCATATATTTT | CASSLRGAGNTIYF
13 | TRBJ2-1 | TRBD2 | once | TRBV7-7 | TGTGCTAGCAGTAGCGGGATGTTCGATGAGCAGTTCTTC | CASSSGMFDEQFF
20 | TRBJ2-2 | TRBD2 | . | TRBV4-1 | TGCGCCAGCAGCCGCGCCCGGGGGGACCGCGGCCCTTCGAACACCGGGGAGCTGTTTTTT | CASSRARGDRGPSNTGELFF
13 | TRBJ2-6 | . | few | TRBV29-1 | TGCAGCGTTGTGGAAAATTCGGCCAACGTCCTGACTTTC | CSVVENSANVLTF
13 | TRBJ1-2 | . | . | TRBV30 | TGTGCCTGGAGTTTGAGGGGCCCCTATGGCTACACCTTC | CAWSLRGPYGYTF
17 | TRBJ2-7 | TRBD2 | . | TRBV5-4 | TGTGCCAGCAGCTCCCGGACTAGCGGGAGGTCCTCCTACGAGCAGTACTTC | CASSSRTSGRSSYEQYF
14 | TRBJ1-3 | . | . | TRBV5-3 | TGTGCCAGCAGCGTACGGACGGCCGGAAACACCATATATTTT | CASSVRTAGNTIYF
14 | TRBJ2-7 | . | . | TRBV11-2 | TGTGCCAGCAGCTCGGGACCGGCAGCCTACGAGCAGTACTTC | CASSSGPAAYEQYF
15 | TRBJ2-7 | . | . | TRBV5-1 | TGCGCCAGCAGCCGAGGGACTGGGAATAGCGACGAGCAGTACTTC | CASSRGTGNSDEQYF
15 | TRBJ2-1 | . | . | TRBV7-9 | TGTGCCAGCAGCTTAGGGGCGCCGACCTACAATGAGCAGTTCTTC | CASSLGAPTYNEQFF
14 | TRBJ1-1 | . | few | TRBV29-1 | TGCAGCGTTGAAGTAGCCGTGACCCCCACTGAAGCTTTCTTT | CSVEVAVTPTEAFF
15 | TRBJ2-6 | . | . | TRBV6-5 | TGTGCCAGCAGCAACAGCATCTCTGGGGCCAACGTCCTGACTTTC | CASSNSISGANVLTF
11 | TRBJ2-5 | . | . | TRBV18 | TGTGCCAGCTCAGCACAAGAGACCCAGTACTTC | CASSAQETQYF
14 | TRBJ2-7 | TRBD1 | . | TRBV18 | TGTGCCAGCTCACCACCGGGACAGAATTACGAGCAGTACTTC | CASSPPGQNYEQYF
18 | TRBJ2-1 | TRBD2 | . | TRBV4-1 | TGCGCCAGCAGCCAAGGACTAGCGGGAGGGCCCACATACAATGAGCAGTTCTTC | CASSQGLAGGPTYNEQFF
13 | TRBJ2-5 | . | once | TRBV7-3 | TGTGCCAGCAGCGTTACTAGCTACGAGACCCAGTACTTC | CASSVTSYETQYF
15 | TRBJ2-3 | . | once | TRBV7-3 | TGTGCCAGCAGCTTAACTGGAGGGAGCACAGATACGCAGTATTTT | CASSLTGGSTDTQYF
14 | TRBJ2-7 | TRBD2 | . | TRBV10-3 | TGTGCCATCCAGCGGGAGGAGAAGGCCTACGAGCAGTACTTC | CAIQREEKAYEQYF
16 | TRBJ2-7 | . | . | TRBV4-1 | TGCGCCAGCAGCCAAGGGGGTAGTCGGGAGCCCTACGAGCAGTACTTC | CASSQGGSREPYEQYF
18 | TRBJ2-5 | . | . | TRBV28 | TGTGCCAGCAGCCGGATACCCTACAGTACAACTAAAGAAGAGACCCAGTACTTC | CASSRIPYSTTKEETQYF
14 | TRBJ2-1 | . | . | TRBV5-6 | TGTGCCAGCAGCTCCTCGGGTAGGGGCGATGAGCAGTTCTTC | CASSSSGRGDEQFF
14 | TRBJ1-1 | . | . | TRBV7-8 | TGTGCCAGCAGCCTGGCCCAGGGAAGGGCTGAAGCTTTCTTT | CASSLAQGRAEAFF
14 | TRBJ2-2 | . | few | TRBV19 | TGTGCCAGTAGTGAGCCCCGATGGGCCGGGGAGCTGTTTTTT | CASSEPRWAGELFF
13 | TRBJ1-1 | . | . | TRBV13 | TGTGCCAGCAGCTTCTTCAAGAACACTGAAGCTTTCTTT | CASSFFKNTEAFF
15 | TRBJ2-7 | TRBD2 | once | TRBV6-5 | TGTGCCAGCAGTTACGGAGCGGGAGGGACCTACGAGCAGTACTTC | CASSYGAGGTYEQYF
14 | TRBJ2-1 | TRBD1 | . | TRBV18 | TGTGCCAGCTCACCCTCGACAGGGGAGGATGAGCAGTTCTTC | CASSPSTGEDEQFF
15 | TRBJ1-2 | . | . | TRBV2 | TGTGCCAGCAGTGAACAGGCTCAGGGCTGGAATGGCTACACCTTC | CASSEQAQGWNGYTF
12 | TRBJ2-2 | . | . | TRBV6-1 | TGTGCCAGCAGTGAACCCCCCGGGGAGCTGTTTTTT | CASSEPPGELFF
15 | TRBJ2-7 | . | . | TRBV5-1 | TGCGCCAGCAGCTTGGTCCCGGGGGCTGCCTACGAGCAGTACTTC | CASSLVPGAAYEQYF
15 | TRBJ1-4 | . | . | TRBV25-1 | TGTGCCAGCAGTGATTCGGGGTTAGCGGAGGAAAAACTGTTTTTT | CASSDSGLAEEKLFF
14 | TRBJ1-2 | . | . | TRBV28 | TGTGCCAGCAGGGAAGGGTCGGGGGTCTATGGCTACACCTTC | CASREGSGVYGYTF
11 | TRBJ2-7 | . | few | TRBV25-1 | TGTGCCAGCAGTGAGACCTACGAGCAGTACTTC | CASSETYEQYF
15 | TRBJ1-3 | . | . | TRBV11-2 | TGTGCCAGCAGCTTCGGACAGTTCTCTGGAAACACCATATATTTT | CASSFGQFSGNTIYF
14 | TRBJ1-1 | TRBD1 | . | TRBV19 | TGTGCCAGTAGTGAACAGGGGGAAGATACTGAAGCTTTCTTT | CASSEQGEDTEAFF
14 | TRBJ1-4 | TRBD1 | . | TRBV7-2 | TGTGCCAGCAGCGCCCGGGACAGGGGGCGCGGGCTGTTTTTT | CASSARDRGRGLFF
14 | TRBJ2-5 | . | . | TRBV5-1 | TGCGCCAGCAGATGGAGGGGGGAGGGAGAGACCCAGTACTTC | CASRWRGEGETQYF
17 | TRBJ2-7 | TRBD2 | . | TRBV5-1 | TGCGCCAGCAGCTTTCGGACTAGCGGGTTGAGCTCCTACGAGCAGTACTTC | CASSFRTSGLSSYEQYF